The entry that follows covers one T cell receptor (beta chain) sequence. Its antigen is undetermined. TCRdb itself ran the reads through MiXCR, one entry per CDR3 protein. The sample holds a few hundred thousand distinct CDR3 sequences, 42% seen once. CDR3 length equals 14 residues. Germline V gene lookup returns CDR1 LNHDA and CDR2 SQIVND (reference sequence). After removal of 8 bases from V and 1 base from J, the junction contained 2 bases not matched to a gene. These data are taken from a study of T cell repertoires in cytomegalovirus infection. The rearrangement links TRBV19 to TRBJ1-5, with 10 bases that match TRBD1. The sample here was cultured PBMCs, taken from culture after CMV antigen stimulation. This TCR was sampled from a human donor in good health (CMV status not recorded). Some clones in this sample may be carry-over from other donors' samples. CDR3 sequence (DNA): TGTGCCAGTCGGGACAGGGGAAGCAATCAGCCCCAGCATTTT. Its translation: CASRDRGSNQPQHF.